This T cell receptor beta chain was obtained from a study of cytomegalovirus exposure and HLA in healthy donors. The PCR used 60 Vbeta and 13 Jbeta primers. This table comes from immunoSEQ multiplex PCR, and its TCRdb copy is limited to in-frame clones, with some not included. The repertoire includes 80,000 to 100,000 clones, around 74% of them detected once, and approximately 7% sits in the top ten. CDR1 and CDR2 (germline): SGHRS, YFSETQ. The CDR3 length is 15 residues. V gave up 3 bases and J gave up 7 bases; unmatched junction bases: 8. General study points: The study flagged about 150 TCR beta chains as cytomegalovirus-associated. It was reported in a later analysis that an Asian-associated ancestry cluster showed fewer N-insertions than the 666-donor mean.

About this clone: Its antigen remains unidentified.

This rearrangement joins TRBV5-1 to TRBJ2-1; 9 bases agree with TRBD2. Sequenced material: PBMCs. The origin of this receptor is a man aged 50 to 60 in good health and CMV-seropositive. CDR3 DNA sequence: TGCGCCAGCAGCTGGGGCGGAGCGGGGGGAAATGAGCAGTTCTTC. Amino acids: CASSWGGAGGNEQFF.